Below, 12 T cell receptor beta chains from the same sample are listed, as sequenced in a study of Ad26.COV2.S vaccination and SARS-CoV-2 variants. The repertoire was sequenced with immunoSEQ multiplex PCR; TCRdb's copy has only in-frame clones and lacks some. The sample has about 370,000 clones, about 88% seen once. Sample treatment: around 19 received Ad26.COV2.S at low or high dose, single or two shots; 5 received placebo; per-sample allocation not given. Sampling was done on day 63 after the first vaccine or placebo injection. Sequencing used peripheral blood, obtained in a trial of Ad26.COV2.S vaccine versus placebo. These receptors were collected from a person aged 18-65 years who received the Ad26.COV2.S COVID-19 vaccine or a placebo.

This rearrangement joins TRBV2 to TRBJ2-3; possibly TRBD1 or TRBD2 for D (6 bases each). V shed 6 bases and J shed 2 bases, with 12 bases lying between them. This CDR3 region has 14 residues. Germline assignment: CDR1 SNHLY and CDR2 FYNNEI. The CDR3 nucleotides are TGTGCCAGCAGGGCGGGACACGCCACAGATACGCAGTATTTT. This gives the protein CASRAGHATDTQYF.

The chain carries TRBV4-2 and TRBJ1-2; D gene unclear. This CDR3 spans 14 amino acids. Germline lookup yields CDR1 LGHNA and CDR2 YNFKEQ. V shed 0 bases and J shed 4 bases, with 9 bases lying between them. In DNA, the CDR3 is TGTGCCAGCAGCCAAGACACCCCGGGCTATGGCTACACCTTC. This encodes CASSQDTPGYGYTF.

V and J are TRBV18 and TRBJ2-6; unclear D gene. V was pared by 6 bases and J by 0 bases, with 9 bases between. The CDR3 has 15 amino acids. Germline-derived CDR1 and CDR2 are KGHSH and LQKENI. The DNA of the CDR3 is TGTGCCAGCTCTTTACTCCTCTCTGGGGCCAACGTCCTGACTTTC. Residues: CASSLLLSGANVLTF.

The V call is TRBV5-1, the J call TRBJ2-5, with 7 bases that match TRBD1. Germline V gene data show CDR1 as SGHRS and CDR2 as YFSETQ. There are 14 residues in the CDR3. After removal of 4 bases from V and 1 base from J, the junction contained 4 bases not matched to a gene. The CDR3 sequence: CASSMTGLQETQYF. The CDR3 DNA sequence: TGCGCCAGCAGCATGACAGGGCTCCAAGAGACCCAGTACTTC.

This clone appeared once. The chain has TRBV19 and TRBJ2-3; TRBD1 matches at 8 bases. CDR1 LNHDA and CDR2 SQIVND come from the germline V gene (reference sequence). This CDR3 has 18 amino acids. Trimming took 5 bases from V and 2 from J; bases not matched to a gene: 15. CDR3 DNA: TGTGCCAGTAGTGCGCTCCCCGGGACAGGAGACCTCACAGATACGCAGTATTTT. This codes for CASSALPGTGDLTDTQYF.

Concerning this clone: At one of its ends the junction is not consistent with the germline gene, which may arise from a read error. V usage is TRBV7-2 and J usage is TRBJ2-1, with 7 positions matching TRBD2. The CDR3 spans 15 residues. Looked up from germline, CDR1 is SGHTA and CDR2 is FQGNSA. CDR3 amino acids: CASSLAGTNYNEQFF. The CDR3 DNA sequence: TGTGCCAGCAGCCTAGCCGGGACTAACTACAATGAGCAGTTCTTC.

The chain carries TRBV19 and TRBJ1-1; D is possibly TRBD1 (5 bases). V was pared by 3 bases and J by 1 base, with 12 bases between. The germline CDR1 and CDR2 sequences are LNHDA and SQIVND (reference sequence). CDR3 length equals 15 residues. CDR3 in DNA: TGTGCCAGTAGTATGTGGGGGGGTAAGAACACTGAAGCTTTCTTT. It specifies CASSMWGGKNTEAFF.

The chain combines TRBV6-2 or TRBV6-3 with TRBJ2-2, with TRBD1 as a possible D gene (6 bases). This CDR3 region has 18 residues. Trimming shortened V by 4 bases and J by 3 bases, and 21 bases separated the two germline ends. Germline CDR1 is MNHEY and CDR2 is SVGEGT. In nucleotides, the CDR3 is TGTGCCAGCAGTTTAACTGGACAGCCCCCGTGGGACACCGGGGAGCTGTTTTTT. It specifies CASSLTGQPPWDTGELFF.

This clone was recorded a few times. The genes are TRBV5-1 and TRBJ2-7; D uncertain. CDR1 and CDR2 from the germline V gene are SGHRS and YFSETQ. Trimming removed 0 bases from V and 0 bases from J, with 7 bases in between. The CDR3 is 14 amino acids. This CDR3 reads CASSLVFSSYEQYF. The CDR3, as DNA: TGCGCCAGCAGCTTGGTCTTTAGCTCCTACGAGCAGTACTTC.

The chain employs TRBV6-5 and TRBJ1-3, with unresolved D. This CDR3 region has 14 residues. Germline CDR1 MNHEY, CDR2 SVGAGI. Trimming took off 7 bases at V and 0 bases at J, with 10 bases between the two ends. CDR3 sequence reads: CASKTQDSGNTIYF. In nucleotides, the CDR3 is TGTGCCAGCAAAACCCAGGACTCTGGAAACACCATATATTTT.

V and J are TRBV2 and TRBJ2-2; maybe TRBD2 (6 bases). CDR1 is SNHLY, CDR2 FYNNEI, per germline. The CDR3 has 14 amino acids. V was cut by 6 bases and J by 2 bases, with 10 bases left in between. CDR3 DNA: TGTGCCAGCAGCGGGGACTTTAACACCGGGGAGCTGTTTTTT. As protein: CASSGDFNTGELFF.

The J gene is TRBJ1-1, the V gene TRBV10-2, with 10 bases fitting TRBD1. Germline V gives CDR1 WSHSY, CDR2 SAAADI. V lost 8 bases and J lost 5; bases outside the gene matches: 14. The CDR3 has 16 amino acids. DNA of the CDR3: TGCGCCAGCGGGACCCGGGACAGGGGTGATTGGACTGAAGCTTTCTTT. Translation: CASGTRDRGDWTEAFF.